This T cell receptor beta chain derives from a study of blood T cells in healthy people across ages. Study-wide results and limits: The long-lived group displayed more naive CD4+ cells, plus higher diversity, than the aged donors did. A strong correlation was seen between TCR beta diversity and naive T cell percentage.

Each sample used at least 7 million PBMCs. CDR1 is LGHDT, CDR2 YNNKEL, per germline (reference sequence). There are 15 residues in the CDR3. The authors ran a second PCR of about 6 to 11 cycles using a sample-barcoded 5' primer and a J-beta primer mix. One entry per CDR3 protein results from TCRdb running MiXCR on the 5' RACE reads. Counted here are some 1.5 million distinct CDR3 sequences, 28% occurring once; the ten biggest clones make up roughly 8.2%. Turning to this clonotype: The target antigen is unknown. A read error may produce the germline difference seen at one junction end.

The clonotype comes from a woman younger than 45 in good health. Material for sequencing was blood. The gene calls are TRBV3-1 and TRBJ1-4, with 8 bases fitting TRBD1. The CDR3 coding sequence is TGTGCCAGTAGCCAATGGACAGGGACGGGGGAAAAACTGTTTTTT. This translates into CASSQWTGTGEKLFF.